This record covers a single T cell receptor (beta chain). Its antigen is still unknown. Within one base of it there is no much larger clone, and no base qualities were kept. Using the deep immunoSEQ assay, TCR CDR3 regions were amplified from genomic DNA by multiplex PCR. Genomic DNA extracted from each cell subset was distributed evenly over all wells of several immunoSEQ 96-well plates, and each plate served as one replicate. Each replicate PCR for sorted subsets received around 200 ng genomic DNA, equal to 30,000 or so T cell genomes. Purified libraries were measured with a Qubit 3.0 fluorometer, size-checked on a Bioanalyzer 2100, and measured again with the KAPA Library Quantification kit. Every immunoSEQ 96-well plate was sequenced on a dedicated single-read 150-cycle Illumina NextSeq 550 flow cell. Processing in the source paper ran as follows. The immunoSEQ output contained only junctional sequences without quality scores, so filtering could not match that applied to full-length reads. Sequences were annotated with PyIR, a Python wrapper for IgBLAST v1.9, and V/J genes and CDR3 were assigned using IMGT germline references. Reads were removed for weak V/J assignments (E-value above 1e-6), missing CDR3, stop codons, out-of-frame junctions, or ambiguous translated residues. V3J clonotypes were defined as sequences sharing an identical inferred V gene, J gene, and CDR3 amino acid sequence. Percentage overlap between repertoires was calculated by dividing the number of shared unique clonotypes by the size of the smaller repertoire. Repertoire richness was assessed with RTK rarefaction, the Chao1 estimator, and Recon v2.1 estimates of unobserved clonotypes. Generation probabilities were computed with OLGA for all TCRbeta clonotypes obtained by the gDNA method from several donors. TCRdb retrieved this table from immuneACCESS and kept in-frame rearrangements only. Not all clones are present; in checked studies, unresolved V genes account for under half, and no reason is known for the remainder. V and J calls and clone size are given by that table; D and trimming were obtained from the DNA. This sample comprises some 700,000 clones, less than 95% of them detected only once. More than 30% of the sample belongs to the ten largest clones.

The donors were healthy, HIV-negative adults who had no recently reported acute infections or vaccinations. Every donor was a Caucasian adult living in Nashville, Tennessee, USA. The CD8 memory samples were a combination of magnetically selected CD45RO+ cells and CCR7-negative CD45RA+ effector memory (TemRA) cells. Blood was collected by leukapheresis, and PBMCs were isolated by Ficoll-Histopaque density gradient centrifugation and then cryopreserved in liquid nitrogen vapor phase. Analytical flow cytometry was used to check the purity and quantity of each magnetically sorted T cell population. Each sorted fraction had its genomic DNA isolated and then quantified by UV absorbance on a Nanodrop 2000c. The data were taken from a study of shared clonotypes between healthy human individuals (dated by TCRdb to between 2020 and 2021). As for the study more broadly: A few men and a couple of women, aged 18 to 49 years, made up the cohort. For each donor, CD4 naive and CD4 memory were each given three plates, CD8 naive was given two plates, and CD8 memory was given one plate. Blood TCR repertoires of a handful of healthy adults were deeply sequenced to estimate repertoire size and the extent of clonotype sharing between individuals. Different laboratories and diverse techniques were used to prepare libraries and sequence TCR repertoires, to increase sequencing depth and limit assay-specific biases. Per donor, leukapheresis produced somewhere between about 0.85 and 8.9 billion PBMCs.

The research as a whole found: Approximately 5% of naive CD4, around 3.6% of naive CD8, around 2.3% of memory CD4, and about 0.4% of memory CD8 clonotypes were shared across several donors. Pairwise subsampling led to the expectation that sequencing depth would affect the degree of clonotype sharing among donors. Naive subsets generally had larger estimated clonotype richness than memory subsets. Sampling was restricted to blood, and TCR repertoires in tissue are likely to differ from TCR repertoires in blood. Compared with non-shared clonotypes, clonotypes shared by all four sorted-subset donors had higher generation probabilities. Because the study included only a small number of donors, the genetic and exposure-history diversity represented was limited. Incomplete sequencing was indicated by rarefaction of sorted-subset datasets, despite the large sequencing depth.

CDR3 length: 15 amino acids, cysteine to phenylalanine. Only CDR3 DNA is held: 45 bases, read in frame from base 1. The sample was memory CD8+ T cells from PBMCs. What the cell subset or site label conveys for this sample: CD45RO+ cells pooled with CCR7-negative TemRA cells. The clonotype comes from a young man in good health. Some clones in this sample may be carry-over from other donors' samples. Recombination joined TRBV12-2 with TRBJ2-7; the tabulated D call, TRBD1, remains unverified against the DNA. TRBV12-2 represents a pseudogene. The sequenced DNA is TGTGCAAGTCGCTTGCCCCGGGACAGGGGAGCCGAGCAGTACTTC. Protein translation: CASRLPRDRGAEQYF.